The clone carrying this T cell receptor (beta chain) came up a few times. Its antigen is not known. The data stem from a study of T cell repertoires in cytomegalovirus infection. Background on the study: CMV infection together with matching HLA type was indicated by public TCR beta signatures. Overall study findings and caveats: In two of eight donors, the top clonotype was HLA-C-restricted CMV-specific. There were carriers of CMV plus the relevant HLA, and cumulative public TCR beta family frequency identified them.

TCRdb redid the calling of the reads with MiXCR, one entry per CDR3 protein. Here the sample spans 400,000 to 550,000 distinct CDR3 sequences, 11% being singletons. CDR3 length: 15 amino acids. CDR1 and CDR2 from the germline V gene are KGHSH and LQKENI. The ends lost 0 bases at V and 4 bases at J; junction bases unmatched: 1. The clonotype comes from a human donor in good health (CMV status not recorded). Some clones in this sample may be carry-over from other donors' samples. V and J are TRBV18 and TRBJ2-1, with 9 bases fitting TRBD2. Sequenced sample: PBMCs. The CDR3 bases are TGTGCCAGCTCACCACCGGCGGGAGGGTACAATGAGCAGTTCTTC. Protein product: CASSPPAGGYNEQFF.